These T cell receptor beta chains were read from a single sample in a study of T cells in Graves' hyperthyroidism and ophthalmopathy. TCRdb re-called the multiplex PCR reads with MiXCR, one entry per CDR3 protein. In the table there are approximately 870,000 distinct CDR3 sequences, around 38% of which are singletons. Specimen: blood. The receptors were sampled from a man between 18 and 29 years old with Graves' hyperthyroidism. CDR3s include the opening cysteine and the closing phenylalanine or tryptophan. The order of the fields is V gene, D gene, clone size, J gene, CDR3 protein, CDR3 DNA. D genes are given only for firm matches. For some rows the clone size is stated as once, few or many, or as a class when expanded; others skip it.

TRBV2,TRBD2,.,TRBJ2-7,CASSLYGTSGSYEQYF,TGTGCCAGCAGTCTCTACGGGACTAGCGGGTCCTACGAGCAGTACTTC
TRBV6-5,.,few,TRBJ1-1,CASSYSNEANTEAFF,TGTGCCAGCAGTTACTCTAATGAAGCGAACACTGAAGCTTTCTTT
TRBV6-1,.,many,TRBJ1-1,CASSQQYTEAFF,TGTGCCAGCAGTCAGCAGTACACTGAAGCTTTCTTT
TRBV7-9,TRBD1,few,TRBJ1-4,CASSDPGQGDEKLFF,TGTGCCAGCAGCGACCCGGGACAGGGAGATGAAAAACTGTTTTTT
TRBV14,.,.,TRBJ2-5,CASSQERVISQETQYF,TGTGCCAGCAGCCAAGAAAGGGTGATTAGCCAAGAGACCCAGTACTTC
TRBV4-1,.,.,TRBJ1-2,CASSQAWGDYGYTF,TGCGCCAGCAGCCAAGCCTGGGGGGACTATGGCTACACCTTC
TRBV7-9,.,many,TRBJ1-1,CASSLREDTEAFF,TGTGCCAGCAGCTTAAGGGAGGACACTGAAGCTTTCTTT
TRBV19,.,.,TRBJ1-2,CASSWGTGNTF,.
TRBV7-6,.,few,TRBJ2-7,CASSLGGFPYEQYF,TGTGCCAGCAGCTTAGGAGGTTTTCCCTACGAGCAGTACTTC
TRBV29-1,TRBD2,.,TRBJ2-5,CSVWGSGGAAEETQYF,TGCAGCGTTTGGGGTAGCGGGGGGGCCGCGGAAGAGACCCAGTACTTC
TRBV9,.,many,TRBJ2-2,CASSVDGPPKLFF,TGTGCCAGCAGCGTTGACGGGCCGCCCAAGCTGTTTTTT
TRBV12-3/TRBV12-4,.,.,TRBJ1-1,CASSWGGEYTEAFF,TGTGCCAGCAGTTGGGGGGGGGAATACACTGAAGCTTTCTTT
TRBV7-9,.,.,TRBJ1-1,CASSAQMGRTEAFF,TGTGCCAGCAGCGCTCAAATGGGTAGGACTGAAGCTTTCTTT
TRBV19,.,few,TRBJ1-2,CASLVGNYGYTF,TGTGCCAGCCTGGTGGGCAACTATGGCTACACCTTC
TRBV4-1,TRBD1,.,TRBJ2-7,CASSQWAGGSGYEQYF,TGCGCCAGCAGCCAATGGGCAGGGGGCAGCGGCTACGAGCAGTACTTC